The source of this TCR beta chain is a study of blood T cell repertoires in COVID-19. The overall study: Samples representing acute and convalescent COVID-19 were sourced from the United States, Italy and Spain.

Clones were read by immunoSEQ multiplex PCR, and TCRdb kept only the in-frame ones, dropping some. Of roughly 150,000 clones in the sample, 90% are singletons; the top ten hold 18%. The material sequenced was peripheral blood. The sequence was collected from a man in his sixties with active or convalescent COVID-19.

The CDR3 bases are TGCGCCAGCAGCCACTATCTAGCGGGGCGCACAGATACGCAGTATTTT. It specifies CASSHYLAGRTDTQYF. This rearrangement joins TRBV5-1 to TRBJ2-3; TRBD2 agrees at 9 bases. V trimming: 4 bases; J trimming: 1 base; junction bases outside the gene matches: 7. Germline CDR1 is SGHRS and CDR2 is YFSETQ. The CDR3 contains 16 residues.